A single sample gave rise to the 15 T cell receptor beta chains below, sequenced in a study of blood T cell repertoires in COVID-19. Produced via immunoSEQ multiplex PCR; TCRdb's table is partial and in-frame only. The sample records around 87,000 clones, 90% being singletons. Sequencing was carried out using peripheral blood. The receptors derive from a human donor with active COVID-19. The donor label of this sample is uncertain.

The V call is TRBV11-2, the J call TRBJ2-1; TRBD1 is a possible D gene (5 bases). The germline V gene encodes CDR1 SGHAT and CDR2 FQNNGV. The CDR3 extends over 16 amino acids. Between the trimmed V and J ends, which lost 5 bases and 4 bases, there was a span of 18 bases. This CDR3 is CASSPLQGRLYNEQFF. The CDR3 nucleotides read TGTGCCAGCAGCCCCCTCCAGGGTCGATTATACAATGAGCAGTTCTTC.

The V call is TRBV28, the J call TRBJ1-4; a weak D match, TRBD1 (5 bases). The CDR3 covers 17 residues. Between the trimmed V and J ends, which lost 6 bases and 12 bases, there was a span of 29 bases. Germline V gene data show CDR1 as MDHEN and CDR2 as SYDVKM. The CDR3 nucleotides are TGTGCCAGCAGGGCTCCTGGAGTATCAGGGCCTCTAGACGAACTGTTTTTT. Translation: CASRAPGVSGPLDELFF. Full variable domain (outside the CDR3, taken from reference TRBV28 and TRBJ1-4): DVKVTQSSRYLVKRTGEKVFLECVQDMDHENMFWYRQDPGLGLRLIYFSYDVKMKEKGDIPEGYSVSREKKERFSLILESASTNQTSMYLCASRAPGVSGPLDELFFGSGTQLSVL.

The chain combines TRBV10-3 with TRBJ2-4, with 11 bases fitting TRBD1. V shed 6 bases and J 10 bases; nucleotides not matched to a gene: 5. The CDR3 runs to 13 residues. The germline CDR1 and CDR2 sequences are ENHRY and SYGVKD. The CDR3 region has the DNA TGTGCCATCAGGGACAGGGGGCAGAGGATTCAGTACTTC. This sequence encodes CAIRDRGQRIQYF.

The sample holds one count of this clone. CDR3 in amino acids: CASSYGGGNYNEQFF. Here the CDR3 DNA reads TGTGCCAGCAGTTACGGCGGGGGGAACTACAATGAGCAGTTCTTC. The V and J genes are TRBV6-6 and TRBJ2-1; 8 bases line up with TRBD2. The V gene end was trimmed by 2 bases and the J gene end by 3 bases; junction bases not matched to a gene: 3. Per the germline V gene, CDR1 is MNHNY and CDR2 is SVGAGI (reference sequence). The CDR3 is 15 residues long.

The chain recombines TRBV27 with TRBJ2-1, with 15 bases that match TRBD2. From germline, CDR1 is MNHEY and CDR2 SMNVEV (reference sequence). This CDR3 is built from 18 residues. The V and J ends lost 5 bases and 4 bases, in that order; junction bases with no gene match: 9. CDR3 bases: TGTGCCAGCAGTAAGACTGGACTAGCGGGGGGGCTTTACAATGAGCAGTTCTTC. This translates into CASSKTGLAGGLYNEQFF.

The chain recombines TRBV18 with TRBJ2-2; 12 nucleotides line up with TRBD1. The CDR3 runs to 17 residues. J was trimmed by 5 bases and V by 0 bases; bases with no gene match: 4. Germline assignment: CDR1 KGHSH and CDR2 LQKENI. In nucleotides, the CDR3 is TGTGCCAGCTCACCACCCCGGGACAGGGGGCGGACCGGGGAGCTGTTTTTT. Amino acids: CASSPPRDRGRTGELFF.

The V gene is TRBV5-6, the J gene TRBJ1-4; D is possibly TRBD1 (5 bases). Germline CDR1 and CDR2: SGHDT and YYEEEE. The length of the CDR3 is 15 residues. With 3 bases removed from V and 8 bases from J, the gap between germline ends came to 17 bases. CDR3 sequence reads: CASSSTPIGGEKLFF. The CDR3 bases are TGTGCCAGCAGCTCAACACCAATCGGGGGAGAAAAACTGTTTTTT.

The chain recombines TRBV15 with TRBJ1-5, with 8 bases that match TRBD1. This CDR3 has 15 amino acids. The ends lost 3 bases at V and 1 base at J; junction bases unmatched: 2. Germline CDR1 and CDR2: LNHNV and YYDKDF (reference sequence). The CDR3 sequence: CATSSRDRSNQPQHF. The CDR3 region has the DNA TGTGCCACCAGCAGCCGGGACAGGAGCAATCAGCCCCAGCATTTT.

The chain combines TRBV6-6 with TRBJ2-5; 10 bases fit TRBD2. The CDR3 has 15 residues. V was pared by 8 bases and J by 5 bases, with 11 bases of the junction left unmatched. CDR1 and CDR2 from the germline V gene are MNHNY and SVGAGI (reference sequence). DNA of the CDR3: TGTGCCAGCGGAGAGCGGGGGGGCCTGGGGGAGACCCAGTACTTC. Translating it yields CASGERGGLGETQYF.

The chain employs TRBV7-6 and TRBJ1-5, with 7 bases that match TRBD1. From germline, CDR1 is SGHVS and CDR2 FNYEAQ. V shed 0 bases and J 5 bases; nucleotides not matched to a gene: 10. This CDR3 is built from 17 residues. CDR3 bases: TGTGCCAGCAGCTTAGCGCTGAAGGGGGCTAGGGATCAGCCCCAGCATTTT. Its protein is CASSLALKGARDQPQHF.

The chain uses TRBV14 and TRBJ1-2; D is ambiguous. This CDR3 has 14 amino acids. Germline V CDR1 and CDR2: SGHDN, FVKESK. Trimming took off 2 bases at V and 8 bases at J, with 15 bases between the two ends. In DNA, the CDR3 is TGTGCCAGCAGCCAAAGTATAGCGTGGAGCGGCTACACCTTC. This sequence encodes CASSQSIAWSGYTF.

The genes are TRBV7-2 and TRBJ1-2; D unclear. V was pared by 2 bases and J by 1 base, with 17 bases between. The CDR3 contains 17 residues. Germline values: CDR1 SGHTA, CDR2 FQGNSA. CDR3: CASSLQARVNSNYGYTF. DNA of the CDR3: TGTGCCAGCAGCTTACAGGCCAGAGTGAATAGTAACTATGGCTACACCTTC. The complete variable domain, with remaining parts taken from reference TRBV7-2 and TRBJ1-2, reads GAGVSQSPSNKVTEKGKDVELRCDPISGHTALYWYRQSLGQGLEFLIYFQGNSAPDKSGLPSDRFSAERTGGSVSTLTIQRTQQEDSAVYLCASSLQARVNSNYGYTFGSGTRLTVV.

This chain links TRBV6-5 with TRBJ2-7; 11 positions agree with TRBD1. V trimming: 3 bases; J trimming: 4 bases; junction bases outside the gene matches: 5. CDR1 and CDR2 from the germline V gene are MNHEY and SVGAGI. The CDR3 runs 15 residues. CDR3 coding DNA: TGTGCCAGCAGTTATGGACAGGGGGCAAGGTACGAGCAGTACTTC. This translates into CASSYGQGARYEQYF.

The chain has TRBV28 and TRBJ1-5; TRBD1 matches 8 bases. The germline V gene encodes CDR1 MDHEN and CDR2 SYDVKM. The CDR3 contains 13 residues. The ends lost 6 bases at V and 6 bases at J; junction bases unmatched: 4. CDR3 region: CASSQGAVQPQHF. The CDR3 DNA reads as TGTGCCAGCAGCCAGGGGGCAGTTCAGCCCCAGCATTTT.

The genes are TRBV7-9 and TRBJ2-1; 15 nucleotides align to TRBD2. Looked up from germline, CDR1 is SEHNR and CDR2 is FQNEAQ (reference sequence). This CDR3 has 17 amino acids. Germline trimming cut 2 bases from V and 10 bases from J; bases unmatched to any gene: 9. The CDR3 here is CASSLSGTSGGSKEQFF. The CDR3 nucleotides read TGTGCCAGCAGCTTAAGCGGGACTAGCGGGGGGTCAAAGGAGCAGTTCTTC.